These 4 T cell receptor beta chains were sequenced from one sample in a study of T-cell memory formation after mild COVID-19. TCRdb recomputed calls from the 5' RACE reads with MiXCR, one row per CDR3 protein. This sample yields over 150,000 distinct CDR3 sequences, of which 18% are seen a single time; roughly 4% belongs to the top ten. The sequenced sample was PBMCs or a T cell subset sorted from them (not recorded which). The receptors come from a man aged 18 to 29 who had mild COVID-19 (a few samples of this study predate the infection). Cell type and time point are not known.

The sample holds many counts of this clonotype. The chain combines TRBV9 with TRBJ2-1, with a tentative D call TRBD1 (6 bases). Between the trimmed V and J ends, which lost 0 bases and 4 bases, there was a span of 8 bases. CDR1 and CDR2 (germline): SGDLS, YYNGEE. The CDR3 spans 14 residues. The CDR3 here is CASSVAGTYNEQFF. The CDR3 DNA is TGTGCCAGCAGCGTAGCCGGGACATACAATGAGCAGTTCTTC.

This clonotype was detected many times. J is TRBJ1-6 and V is TRBV29-1, with 9 nucleotides matching TRBD1. Losses at the gene ends were 6 bases for V and 8 bases for J; bases not matched to a gene: 5. This CDR3 has 13 amino acids. The germline CDR1 and CDR2 sequences are SQVTM and ANQGSEA. The CDR3 loop is CSVGRDRDSPLHF. Written as DNA, the CDR3 is TGCAGCGTGGGCCGGGACAGGGATTCACCCCTCCACTTT.

This clonotype was counted a few times. The chain uses TRBV7-8 and TRBJ2-1, with D tentatively TRBD2 (5 bases). The CDR3 extends over 15 amino acids. Germline CDR1 and CDR2: SGHVS and FQNEAQ. V lost 1 base and J lost 0, with 7 bases in between. The CDR3 loop is CASSLGRGSYNEQFF. Written as DNA, the CDR3 is TGTGCCAGCAGCTTAGGTCGGGGCTCCTACAATGAGCAGTTCTTC.

The chain uses TRBV7-2 and TRBJ1-1; 7 nucleotides align to TRBD1. The CDR3 is 13 amino acids. CDR1 SGHTA and CDR2 FQGNSA come from the germline V gene. V was clipped by 5 bases and J by 7 bases; unmatched bases: 7. CDR3 in DNA: TGTGCCAGCAGCGGACAGGTAGCACTTGAAGCTTTCTTT. This translates into CASSGQVALEAFF.